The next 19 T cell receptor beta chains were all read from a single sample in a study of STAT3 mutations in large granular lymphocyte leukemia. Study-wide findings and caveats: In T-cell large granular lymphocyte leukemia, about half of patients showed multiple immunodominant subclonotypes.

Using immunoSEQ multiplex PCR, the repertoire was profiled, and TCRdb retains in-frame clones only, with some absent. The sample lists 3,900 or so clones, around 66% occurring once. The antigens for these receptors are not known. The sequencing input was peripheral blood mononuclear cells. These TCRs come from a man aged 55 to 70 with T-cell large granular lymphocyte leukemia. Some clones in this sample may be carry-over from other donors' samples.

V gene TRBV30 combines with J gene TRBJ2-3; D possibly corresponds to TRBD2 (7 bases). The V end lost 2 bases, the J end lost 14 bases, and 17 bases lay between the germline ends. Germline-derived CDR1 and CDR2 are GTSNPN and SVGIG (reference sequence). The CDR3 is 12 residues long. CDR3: CAWSRGGLLPYF. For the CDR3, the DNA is TGTGCCTGGAGTAGGGGGGGACTATTACCGTATTTT.

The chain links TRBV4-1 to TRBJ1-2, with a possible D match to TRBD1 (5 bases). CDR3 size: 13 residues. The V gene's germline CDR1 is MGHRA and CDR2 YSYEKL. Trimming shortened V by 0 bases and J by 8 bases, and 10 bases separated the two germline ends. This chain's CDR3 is CASSQDRGMGYTF. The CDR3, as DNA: TGCGCCAGCAGCCAAGATCGGGGCATGGGCTACACCTTC.

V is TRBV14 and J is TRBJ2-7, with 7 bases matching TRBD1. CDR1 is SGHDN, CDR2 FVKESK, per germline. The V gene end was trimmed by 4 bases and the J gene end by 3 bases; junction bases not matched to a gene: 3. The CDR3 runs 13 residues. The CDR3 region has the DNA TGTGCCAGCAGCCTGAGACAGGGCTACGAGCAGTACGTC. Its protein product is CASSLRQGYEQYV.

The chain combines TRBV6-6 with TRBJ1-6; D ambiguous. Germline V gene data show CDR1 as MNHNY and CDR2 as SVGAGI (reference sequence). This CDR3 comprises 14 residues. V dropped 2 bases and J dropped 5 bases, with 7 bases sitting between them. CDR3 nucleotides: TGTGCCAGCAGTTACAGGGCTGATAATTCACCCCTCCACTTT. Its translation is CASSYRADNSPLHF.

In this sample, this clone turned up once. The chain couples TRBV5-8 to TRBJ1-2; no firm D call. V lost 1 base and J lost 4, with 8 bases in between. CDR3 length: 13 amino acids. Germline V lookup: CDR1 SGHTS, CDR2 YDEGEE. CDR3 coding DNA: TGTGCCAGCAGCTTGCGGTCAGGCTATGGCTACACCTTC. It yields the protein CASSLRSGYGYTF. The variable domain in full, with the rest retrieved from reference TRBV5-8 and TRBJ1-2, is EAGVTQSPTHLIKTRGQQATLRCSPISGHTSVYWYQQALGLGLQFLLWYDEGEERNRGNFPPRFSGRQFPNYSSELNVNALELEDSALYLCASSLRSGYGYTFGSGTRLTVV.

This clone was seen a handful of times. The CDR3 region is CASSLTRQDPRGQYF. The CDR3 coding sequence is TGTGCCAGCAGCTTAACCAGGCAGGACCCTCGTGGGCAGTACTTC. The chain is built from TRBV11-2 and TRBJ2-7; D ambiguous. Germline assignment: CDR1 SGHAT and CDR2 FQNNGV. V lost 2 bases and J 9 bases, leaving 20 bases between the germline ends. This CDR3 region has 15 residues.

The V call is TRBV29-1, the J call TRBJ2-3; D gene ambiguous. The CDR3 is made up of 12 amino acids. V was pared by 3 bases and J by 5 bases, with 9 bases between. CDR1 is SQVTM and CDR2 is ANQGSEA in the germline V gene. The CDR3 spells CSVEPTIDTQYF. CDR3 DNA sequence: TGCAGCGTTGAGCCCACCATAGATACGCAGTATTTT.

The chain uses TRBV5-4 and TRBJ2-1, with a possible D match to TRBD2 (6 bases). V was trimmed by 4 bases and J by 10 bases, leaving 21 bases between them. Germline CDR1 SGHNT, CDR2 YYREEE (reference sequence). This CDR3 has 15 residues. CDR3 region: CASSHAGTGATEQFF. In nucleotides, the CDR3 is TGTGCCAGCAGCCATGCCGGGACTGGCGCAACGGAGCAGTTCTTC.

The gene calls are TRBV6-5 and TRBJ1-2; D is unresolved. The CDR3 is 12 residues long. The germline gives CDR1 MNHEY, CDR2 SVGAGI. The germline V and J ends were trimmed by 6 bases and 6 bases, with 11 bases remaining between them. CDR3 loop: CASSPGIDGYTF. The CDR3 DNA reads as TGTGCCAGCAGCCCCGGGATCGATGGCTACACCTTC.

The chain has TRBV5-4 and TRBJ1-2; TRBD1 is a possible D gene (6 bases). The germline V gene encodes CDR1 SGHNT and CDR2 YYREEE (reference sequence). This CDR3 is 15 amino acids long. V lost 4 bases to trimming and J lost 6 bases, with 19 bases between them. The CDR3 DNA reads TGTGCCAGCAGCATACTGACGTTCACAGGGAATGGCTACACCTTC. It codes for CASSILTFTGNGYTF. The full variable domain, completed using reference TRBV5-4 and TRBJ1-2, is ETGVTQSPTHLIKTRGQQVTLRCSSQSGHNTVSWYQQALGQGPQFIFQYYREEENGRGNFPPRFSGLQFPNYSSELNVNALELDDSALYLCASSILTFTGNGYTFGSGTRLTVV.

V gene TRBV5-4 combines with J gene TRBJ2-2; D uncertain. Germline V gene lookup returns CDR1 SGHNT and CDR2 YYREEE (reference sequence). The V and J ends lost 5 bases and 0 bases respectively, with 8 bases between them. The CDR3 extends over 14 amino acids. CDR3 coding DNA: TGTGCCAGCAGTGCCTTTACGAACACCGGGGAGCTGTTTTTT. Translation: CASSAFTNTGELFF.

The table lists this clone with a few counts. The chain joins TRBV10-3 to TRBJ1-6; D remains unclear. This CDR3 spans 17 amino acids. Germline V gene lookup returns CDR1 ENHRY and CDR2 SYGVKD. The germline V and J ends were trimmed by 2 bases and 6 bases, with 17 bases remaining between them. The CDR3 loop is CAISEPDPGRINSPLHF. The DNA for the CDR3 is TGTGCCATCAGTGAGCCGGACCCGGGTCGGATTAATTCACCCCTCCACTTT.

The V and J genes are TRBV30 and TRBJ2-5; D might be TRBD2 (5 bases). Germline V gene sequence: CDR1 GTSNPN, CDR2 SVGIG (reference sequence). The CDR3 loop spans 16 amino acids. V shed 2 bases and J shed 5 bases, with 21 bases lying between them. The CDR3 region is CAWSRRGPQSSETQYF. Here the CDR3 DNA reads TGTGCCTGGAGTCGTCGCGGGCCCCAAAGTTCCGAGACCCAGTACTTC.

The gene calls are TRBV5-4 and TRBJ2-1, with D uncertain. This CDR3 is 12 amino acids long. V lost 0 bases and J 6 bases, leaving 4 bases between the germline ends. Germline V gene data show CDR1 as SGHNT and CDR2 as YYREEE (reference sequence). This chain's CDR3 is CASSLDTNEQFF. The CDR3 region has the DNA TGTGCCAGCAGCTTGGATACCAATGAGCAGTTCTTC.

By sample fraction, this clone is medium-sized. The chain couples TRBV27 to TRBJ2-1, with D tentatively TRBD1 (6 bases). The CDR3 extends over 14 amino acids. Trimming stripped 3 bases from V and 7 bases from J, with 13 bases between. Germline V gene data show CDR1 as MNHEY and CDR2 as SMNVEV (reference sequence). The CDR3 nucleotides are TGTGCCAGCAGTTTGAGCCAGGGGTGGAATGAGCAGTTCTTC. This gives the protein CASSLSQGWNEQFF.

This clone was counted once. CDR3 protein: CASSANRFDTQYF. Written as DNA, the CDR3 is TGTGCCAGCAGCGCGAACAGGTTCGATACGCAGTATTTT. The genes are TRBV14 and TRBJ2-3; possible D gene TRBD1, 5 bases. V was pared by 5 bases and J by 6 bases, with 12 bases between. Germline V gene sequence: CDR1 SGHDN, CDR2 FVKESK. The CDR3 runs 13 residues.

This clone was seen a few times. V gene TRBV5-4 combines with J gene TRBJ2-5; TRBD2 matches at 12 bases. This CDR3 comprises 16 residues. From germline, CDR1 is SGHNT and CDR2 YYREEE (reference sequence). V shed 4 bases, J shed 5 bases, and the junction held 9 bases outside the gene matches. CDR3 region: CASSPRLAGVVETQYF. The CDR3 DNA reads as TGTGCCAGCAGCCCTAGACTAGCGGGAGTCGTTGAGACCCAGTACTTC.

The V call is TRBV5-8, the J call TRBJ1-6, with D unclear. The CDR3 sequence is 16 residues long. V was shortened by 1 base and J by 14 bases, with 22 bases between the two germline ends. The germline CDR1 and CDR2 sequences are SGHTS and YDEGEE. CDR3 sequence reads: CASSLRVRIAVQSLHF. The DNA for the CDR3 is TGTGCCAGCAGCTTGAGGGTTCGTATCGCGGTGCAGTCCCTCCACTTT. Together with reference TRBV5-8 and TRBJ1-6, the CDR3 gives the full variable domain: EAGVTQSPTHLIKTRGQQATLRCSPISGHTSVYWYQQALGLGLQFLLWYDEGEERNRGNFPPRFSGRQFPNYSSELNVNALELEDSALYLCASSLRVRIAVQSLHFGNGTRLTVT.

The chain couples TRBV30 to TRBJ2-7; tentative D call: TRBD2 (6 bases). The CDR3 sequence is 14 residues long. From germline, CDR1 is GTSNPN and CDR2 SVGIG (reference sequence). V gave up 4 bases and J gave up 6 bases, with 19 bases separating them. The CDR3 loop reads CAWTYLFGGREQYF. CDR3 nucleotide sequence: TGTGCCTGGACTTACCTTTTCGGAGGGCGCGAGCAGTACTTC.